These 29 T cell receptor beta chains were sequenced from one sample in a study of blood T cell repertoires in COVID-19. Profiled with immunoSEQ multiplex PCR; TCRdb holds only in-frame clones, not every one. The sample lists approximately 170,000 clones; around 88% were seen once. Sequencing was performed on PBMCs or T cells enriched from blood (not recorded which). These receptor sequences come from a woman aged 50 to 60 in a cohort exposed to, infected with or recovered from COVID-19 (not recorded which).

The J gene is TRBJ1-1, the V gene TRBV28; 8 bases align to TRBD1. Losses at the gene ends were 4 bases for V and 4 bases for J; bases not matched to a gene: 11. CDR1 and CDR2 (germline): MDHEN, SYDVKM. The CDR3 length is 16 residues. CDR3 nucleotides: TGTGCCAGCAGTTCTTCCCTGACAGGGGAGAGCACTGAAGCTTTCTTT. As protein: CASSSSLTGESTEAFF.

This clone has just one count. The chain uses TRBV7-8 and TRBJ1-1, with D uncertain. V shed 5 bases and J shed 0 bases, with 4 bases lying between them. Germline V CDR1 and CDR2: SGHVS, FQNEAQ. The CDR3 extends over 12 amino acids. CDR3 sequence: CASSPMNTEAFF. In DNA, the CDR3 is TGTGCCAGCAGCCCTATGAACACTGAAGCTTTCTTT.

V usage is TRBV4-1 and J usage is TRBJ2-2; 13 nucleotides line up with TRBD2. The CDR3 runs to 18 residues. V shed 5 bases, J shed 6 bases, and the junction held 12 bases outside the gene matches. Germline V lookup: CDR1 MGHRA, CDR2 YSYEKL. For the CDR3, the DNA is TGCGCCAGCAGCTTCCGACTAGCGGGAGGTGTGGTAGCCGGGGAGCTGTTTTTT. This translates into CASSFRLAGGVVAGELFF.

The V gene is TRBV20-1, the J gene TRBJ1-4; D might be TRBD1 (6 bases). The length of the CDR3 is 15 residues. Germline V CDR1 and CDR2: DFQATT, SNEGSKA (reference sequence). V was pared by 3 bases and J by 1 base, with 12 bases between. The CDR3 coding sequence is TGCAGTGCTAGTCGTACAGGGTTAACTAATGAAAAACTGTTTTTT. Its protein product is CSASRTGLTNEKLFF.

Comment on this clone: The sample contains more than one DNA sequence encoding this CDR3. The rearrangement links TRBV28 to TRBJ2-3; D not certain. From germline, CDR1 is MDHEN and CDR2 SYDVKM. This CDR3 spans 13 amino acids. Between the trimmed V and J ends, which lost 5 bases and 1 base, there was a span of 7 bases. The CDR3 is CASSLAGTDTQYF. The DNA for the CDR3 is TGTGCCAGCAGTCTGGCAGGCACAGATACGCAGTATTTT.

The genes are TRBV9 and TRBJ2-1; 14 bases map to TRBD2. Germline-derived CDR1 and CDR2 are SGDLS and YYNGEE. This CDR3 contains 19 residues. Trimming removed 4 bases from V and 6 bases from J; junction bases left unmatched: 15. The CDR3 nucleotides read TGTGCCAGCAGCCCTACACCCGGACTAGCGGGGGGCGTAAGCAATGAGCAGTTCTTC. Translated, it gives CASSPTPGLAGGVSNEQFF.

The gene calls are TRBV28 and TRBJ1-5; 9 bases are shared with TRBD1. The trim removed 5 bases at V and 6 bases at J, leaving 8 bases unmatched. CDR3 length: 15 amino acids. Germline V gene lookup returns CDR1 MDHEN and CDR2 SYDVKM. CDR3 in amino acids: CASSPLQGAGQPQHF. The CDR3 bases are TGTGCCAGCAGTCCACTACAGGGGGCGGGTCAGCCCCAGCATTTT.

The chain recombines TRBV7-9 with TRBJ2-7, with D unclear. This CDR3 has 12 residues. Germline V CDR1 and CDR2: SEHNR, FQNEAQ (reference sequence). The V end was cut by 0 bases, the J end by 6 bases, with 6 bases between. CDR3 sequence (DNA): TGTGCCAGCAGCTTAGCGGCCGCCGAGCAGTACTTC. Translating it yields CASSLAAAEQYF.

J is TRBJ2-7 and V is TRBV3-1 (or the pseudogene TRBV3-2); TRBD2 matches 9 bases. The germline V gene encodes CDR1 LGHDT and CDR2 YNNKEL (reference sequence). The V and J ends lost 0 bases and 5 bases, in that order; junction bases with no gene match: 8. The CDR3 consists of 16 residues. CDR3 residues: CASSQEWSSGIHEQYF. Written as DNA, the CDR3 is TGTGCCAGCAGCCAAGAATGGTCTAGCGGGATCCACGAGCAGTACTTC.

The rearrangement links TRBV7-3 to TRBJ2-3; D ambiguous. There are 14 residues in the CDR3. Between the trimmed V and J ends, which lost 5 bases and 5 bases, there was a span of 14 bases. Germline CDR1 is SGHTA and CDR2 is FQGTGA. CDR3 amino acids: CASSPRHGIDTQYF. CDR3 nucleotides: TGTGCCAGCAGCCCCAGACACGGCATAGATACGCAGTATTTT.

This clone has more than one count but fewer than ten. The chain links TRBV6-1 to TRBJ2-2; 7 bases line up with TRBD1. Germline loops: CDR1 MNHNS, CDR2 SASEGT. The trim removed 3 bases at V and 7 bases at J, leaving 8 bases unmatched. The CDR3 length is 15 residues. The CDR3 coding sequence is TGTGCCAGCAGTGAGATAATCGGGGACAGCGGGGAGCTGTTTTTT. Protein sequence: CASSEIIGDSGELFF.

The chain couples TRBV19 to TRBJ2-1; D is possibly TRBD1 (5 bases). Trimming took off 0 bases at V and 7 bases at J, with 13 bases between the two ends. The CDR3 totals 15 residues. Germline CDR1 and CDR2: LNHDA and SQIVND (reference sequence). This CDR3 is CASSIDSARVNEQFF. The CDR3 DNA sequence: TGTGCCAGTAGTATAGATTCCGCCAGGGTAAATGAGCAGTTCTTC. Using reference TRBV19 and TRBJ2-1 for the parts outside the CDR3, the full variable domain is DGGITQSPKYLFRKEGQNVTLSCEQNLNHDAMYWYRQDPGQGLRLIYYSQIVNDFQKGDIAEGYSVSREKKESFPLTVTSAQKNPTAFYLCASSIDSARVNEQFFGPGTRLTVL.

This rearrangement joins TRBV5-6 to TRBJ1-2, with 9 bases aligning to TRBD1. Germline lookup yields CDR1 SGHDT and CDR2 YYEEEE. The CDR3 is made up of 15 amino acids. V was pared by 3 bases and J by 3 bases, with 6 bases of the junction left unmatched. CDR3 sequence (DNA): TGTGCCAGCAGCTATCTTTGGACAGGGGACTATGGCTACACCTTC. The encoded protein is CASSYLWTGDYGYTF.

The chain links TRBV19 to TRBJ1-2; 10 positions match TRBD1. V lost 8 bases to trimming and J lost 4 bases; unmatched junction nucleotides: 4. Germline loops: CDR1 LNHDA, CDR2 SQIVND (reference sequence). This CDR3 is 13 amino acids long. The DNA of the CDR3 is TGTGCCAGTGGGACAGGGGCTGGCTATGGCTACACCTTC. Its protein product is CASGTGAGYGYTF.

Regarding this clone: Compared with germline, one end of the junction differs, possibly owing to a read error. In DNA, the CDR3 is TGTGCCAGCAGTCAAATGGACCGACAGGGGCAATATGGCCACACCTTC. Translation: CASSQMDRQGQYGHTF. The V call is TRBV27, the J call TRBJ1-2; 8 bases match TRBD1. The germline gives CDR1 MNHEY, CDR2 SMNVEV (reference sequence). This CDR3 comprises 16 residues.

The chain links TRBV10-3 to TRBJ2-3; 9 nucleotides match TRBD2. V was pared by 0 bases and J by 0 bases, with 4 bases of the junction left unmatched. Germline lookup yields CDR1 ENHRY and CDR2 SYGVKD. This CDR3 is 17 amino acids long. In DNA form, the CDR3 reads TGTGCCATCAGTGAGTCTGGGAGCGGGGGGAGCACAGATACGCAGTATTTT. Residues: CAISESGSGGSTDTQYF.

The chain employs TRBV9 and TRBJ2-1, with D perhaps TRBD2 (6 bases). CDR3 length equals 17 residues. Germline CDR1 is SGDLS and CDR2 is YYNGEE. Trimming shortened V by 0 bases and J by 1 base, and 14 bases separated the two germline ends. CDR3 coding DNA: TGTGCCAGCAGCGTAGGTACCGGGACTCTATCCTACAATGAGCAGTTCTTC. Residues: CASSVGTGTLSYNEQFF. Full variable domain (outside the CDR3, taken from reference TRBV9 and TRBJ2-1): DSGVTQTPKHLITATGQRVTLRCSPRSGDLSVYWYQQSLDQGLQFLIQYYNGEERAKGNILERFSAQQFPDLHSELNLSSLELGDSALYFCASSVGTGTLSYNEQFFGPGTRLTVL.

The CDR3 DNA reads TGTGCCAGCAGCTCTCAAGGGGGGACTAGCGGATTCACAGATACGCAGTATTTT. This gives the protein CASSSQGGTSGFTDTQYF. This sequence joins TRBV7-3 and TRBJ2-3, with 11 bases that match TRBD2. CDR3 size: 18 residues. With V trimmed by 4 bases and J by 2 bases, 11 bases remained unmatched. Germline V gives CDR1 SGHTA, CDR2 FQGTGA.

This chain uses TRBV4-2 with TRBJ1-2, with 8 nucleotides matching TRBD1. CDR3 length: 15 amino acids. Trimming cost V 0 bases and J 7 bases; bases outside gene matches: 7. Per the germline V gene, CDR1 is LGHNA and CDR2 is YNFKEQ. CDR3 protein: CASSQDRAGGGGYTF. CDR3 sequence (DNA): TGTGCCAGCAGCCAAGATCGGGCAGGGGGCGGTGGCTACACCTTC.

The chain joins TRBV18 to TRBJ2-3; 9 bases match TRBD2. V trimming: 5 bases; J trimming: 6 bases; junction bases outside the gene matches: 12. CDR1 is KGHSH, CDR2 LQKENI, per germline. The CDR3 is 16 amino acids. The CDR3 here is CASSSRVAGESDTQYF. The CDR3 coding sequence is TGTGCCAGCTCAAGCCGGGTAGCGGGAGAGTCTGATACGCAGTATTTT.

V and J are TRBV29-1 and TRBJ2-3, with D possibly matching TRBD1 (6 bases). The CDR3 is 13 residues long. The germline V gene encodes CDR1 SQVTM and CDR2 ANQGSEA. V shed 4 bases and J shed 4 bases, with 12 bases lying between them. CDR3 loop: CSVGGGRSDTQYF. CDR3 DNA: TGCAGCGTTGGAGGGGGTCGATCAGATACGCAGTATTTT.

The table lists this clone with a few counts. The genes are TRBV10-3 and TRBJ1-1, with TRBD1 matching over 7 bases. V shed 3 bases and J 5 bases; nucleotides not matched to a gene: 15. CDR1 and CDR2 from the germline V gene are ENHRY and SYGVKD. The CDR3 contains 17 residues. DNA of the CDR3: TGTGCCATCAGTGATATGGCAGGGCCCTCAGGGGGGACTGAAGCTTTCTTT. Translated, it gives CAISDMAGPSGGTEAFF.

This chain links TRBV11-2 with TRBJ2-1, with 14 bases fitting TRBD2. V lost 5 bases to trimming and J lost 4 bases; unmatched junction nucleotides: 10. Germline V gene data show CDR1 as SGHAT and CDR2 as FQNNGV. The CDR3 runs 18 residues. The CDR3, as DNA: TGTGCCAGCAGCCCCGGGACTAGCGGGAGACTTATTTACAATGAGCAGTTCTTC. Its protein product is CASSPGTSGRLIYNEQFF.

In DNA form, the CDR3 reads TGTGCCAGTAAAAGGGGACATGCCGGGACAGGGGATGGCAATGAGCAGTTCTTC. Translation gives CASKRGHAGTGDGNEQFF. This sequence joins TRBV19 and TRBJ2-1, with 10 bases aligning to TRBD1. Germline assignment: CDR1 LNHDA and CDR2 SQIVND (reference sequence). This CDR3 is 18 amino acids long. V shed 7 bases, J shed 6 bases, and the junction held 18 bases outside the gene matches.

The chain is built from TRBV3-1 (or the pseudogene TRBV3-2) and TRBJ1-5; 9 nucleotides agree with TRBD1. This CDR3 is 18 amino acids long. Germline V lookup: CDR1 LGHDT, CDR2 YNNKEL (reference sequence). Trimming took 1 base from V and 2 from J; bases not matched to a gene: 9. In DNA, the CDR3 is TGTGCCAGCAGCCAAGGGGGGACAGGGTCATTGGGCAATCAGCCCCAGCATTTT. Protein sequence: CASSQGGTGSLGNQPQHF.

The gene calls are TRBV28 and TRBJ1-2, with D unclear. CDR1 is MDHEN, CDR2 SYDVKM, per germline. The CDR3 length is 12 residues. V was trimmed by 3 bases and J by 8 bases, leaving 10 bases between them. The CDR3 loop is CASSFRERGYTF. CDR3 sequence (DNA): TGTGCCAGCAGTTTTAGGGAGAGAGGCTACACCTTC.

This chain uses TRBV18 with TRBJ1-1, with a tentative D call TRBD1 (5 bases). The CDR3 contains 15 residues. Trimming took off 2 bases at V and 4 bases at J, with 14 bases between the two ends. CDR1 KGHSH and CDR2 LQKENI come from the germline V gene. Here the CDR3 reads CASSPSQGLGTEAFF. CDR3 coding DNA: TGTGCCAGCTCACCAAGTCAGGGTTTGGGCACTGAAGCTTTCTTT.

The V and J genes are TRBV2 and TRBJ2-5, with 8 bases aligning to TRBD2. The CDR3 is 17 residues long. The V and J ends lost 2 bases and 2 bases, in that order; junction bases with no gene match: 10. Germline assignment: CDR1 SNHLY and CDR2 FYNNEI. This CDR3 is CASSEFKRGRQQETQYF. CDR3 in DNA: TGTGCCAGCAGTGAATTCAAGCGGGGGAGACAGCAAGAGACCCAGTACTTC.

This CDR3 is CASSHLKDRASQYF. As DNA, the CDR3 is TGTGCCAGCAGCCATTTAAAGGACAGAGCGTCCCAGTACTTC. The chain recombines TRBV3-1 (or the pseudogene TRBV3-2) with TRBJ2-5; D is possibly TRBD1 (6 bases). V dropped 3 bases and J dropped 9 bases, with 17 bases sitting between them. CDR3 length: 14 residues. In germline, CDR1 is LGHDT, CDR2 YNNKEL (reference sequence).